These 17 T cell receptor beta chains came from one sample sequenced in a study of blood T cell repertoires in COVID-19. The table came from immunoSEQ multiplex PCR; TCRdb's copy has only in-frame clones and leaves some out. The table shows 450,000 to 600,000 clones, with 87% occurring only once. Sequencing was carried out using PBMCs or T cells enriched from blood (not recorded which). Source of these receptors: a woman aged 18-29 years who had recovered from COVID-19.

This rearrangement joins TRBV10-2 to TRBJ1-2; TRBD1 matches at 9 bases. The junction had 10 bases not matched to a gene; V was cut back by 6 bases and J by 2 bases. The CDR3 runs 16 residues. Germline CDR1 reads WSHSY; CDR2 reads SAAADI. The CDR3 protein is CASRQSPGQGNYGYTF. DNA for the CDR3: TGCGCCAGCAGACAAAGCCCGGGACAGGGCAACTATGGCTACACCTTC.

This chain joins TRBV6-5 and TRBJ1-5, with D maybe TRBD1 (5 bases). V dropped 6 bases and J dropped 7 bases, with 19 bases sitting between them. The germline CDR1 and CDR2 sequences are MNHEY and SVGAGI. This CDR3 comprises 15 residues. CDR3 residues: CASSAGQGFQQPQHF. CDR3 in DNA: TGTGCCAGCAGCGCCGGGCAGGGTTTCCAACAGCCCCAGCATTTT.

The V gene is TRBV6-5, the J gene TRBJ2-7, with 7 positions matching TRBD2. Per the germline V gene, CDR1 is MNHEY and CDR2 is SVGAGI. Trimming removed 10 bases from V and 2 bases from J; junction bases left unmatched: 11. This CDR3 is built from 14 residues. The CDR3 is CATRSAGDAYEQYF. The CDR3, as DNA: TGTGCCACACGTTCGGCGGGGGACGCCTACGAGCAGTACTTC.

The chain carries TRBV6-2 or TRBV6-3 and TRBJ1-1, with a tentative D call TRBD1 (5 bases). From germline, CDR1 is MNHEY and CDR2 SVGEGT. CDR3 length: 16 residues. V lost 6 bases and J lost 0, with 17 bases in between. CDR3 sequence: CASSLRGRLMNTEAFF. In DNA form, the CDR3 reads TGTGCCAGCAGCCTTAGGGGCAGACTTATGAACACTGAAGCTTTCTTT.

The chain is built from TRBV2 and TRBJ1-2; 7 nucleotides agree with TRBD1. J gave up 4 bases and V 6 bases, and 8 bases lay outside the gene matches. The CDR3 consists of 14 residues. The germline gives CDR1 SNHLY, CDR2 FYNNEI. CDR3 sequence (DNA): TGTGCCAGCAGCCAGGGGGAGAGTGGCTATGGCTACACCTTC. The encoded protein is CASSQGESGYGYTF.

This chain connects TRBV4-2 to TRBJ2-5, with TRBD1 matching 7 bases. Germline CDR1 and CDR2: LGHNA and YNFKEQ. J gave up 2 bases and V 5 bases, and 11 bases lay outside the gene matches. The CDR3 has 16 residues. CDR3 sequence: CASSWGTEIGQETQYF. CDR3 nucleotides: TGTGCCAGCAGCTGGGGGACAGAGATCGGGCAAGAGACCCAGTACTTC.

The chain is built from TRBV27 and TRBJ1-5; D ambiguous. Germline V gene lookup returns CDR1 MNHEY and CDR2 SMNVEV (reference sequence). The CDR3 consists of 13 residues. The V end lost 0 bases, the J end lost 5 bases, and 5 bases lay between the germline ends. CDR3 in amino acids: CASSLSSYQPQHF. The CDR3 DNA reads TGTGCCAGCAGTTTATCCTCCTATCAGCCCCAGCATTTT.

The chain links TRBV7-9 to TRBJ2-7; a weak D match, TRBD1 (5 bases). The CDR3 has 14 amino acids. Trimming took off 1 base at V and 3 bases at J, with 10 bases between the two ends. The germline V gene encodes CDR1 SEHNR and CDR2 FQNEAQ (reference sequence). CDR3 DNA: TGTGCCAGCAGCTTAGGTCCAGGGTACTACGAGCAGTACTTC. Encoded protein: CASSLGPGYYEQYF.

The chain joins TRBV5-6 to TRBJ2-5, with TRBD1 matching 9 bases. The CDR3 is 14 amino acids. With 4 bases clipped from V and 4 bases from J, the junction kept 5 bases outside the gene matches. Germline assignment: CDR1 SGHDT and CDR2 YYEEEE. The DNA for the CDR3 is TGTGCCAGCAGCCAAGGACAGGGGCGAGAGACCCAGTACTTC. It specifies CASSQGQGRETQYF.

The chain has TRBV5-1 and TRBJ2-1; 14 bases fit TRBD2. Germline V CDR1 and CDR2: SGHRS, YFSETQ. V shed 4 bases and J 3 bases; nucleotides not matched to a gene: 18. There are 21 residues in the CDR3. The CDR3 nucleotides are TGCGCCAGCAGCCCTACCGCCCTAGGGACTAGCGGGGGCCCTTTCTACAATGAGCAGTTCTTC. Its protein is CASSPTALGTSGGPFYNEQFF.

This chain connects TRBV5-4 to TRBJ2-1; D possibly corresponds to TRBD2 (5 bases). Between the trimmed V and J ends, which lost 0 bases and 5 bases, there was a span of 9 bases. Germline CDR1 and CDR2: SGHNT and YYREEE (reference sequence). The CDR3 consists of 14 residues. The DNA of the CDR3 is TGTGCCAGCAGCTTGGGGGCCGGGGACAATGAGCAGTTCTTC. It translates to CASSLGAGDNEQFF.

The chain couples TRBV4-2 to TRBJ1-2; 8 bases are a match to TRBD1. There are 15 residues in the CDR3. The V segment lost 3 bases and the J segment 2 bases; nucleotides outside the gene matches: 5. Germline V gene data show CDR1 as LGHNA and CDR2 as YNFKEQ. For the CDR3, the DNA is TGTGCCAGCAGCCACCGACAGGGGCAGAACTATGGCTACACCTTC. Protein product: CASSHRQGQNYGYTF.

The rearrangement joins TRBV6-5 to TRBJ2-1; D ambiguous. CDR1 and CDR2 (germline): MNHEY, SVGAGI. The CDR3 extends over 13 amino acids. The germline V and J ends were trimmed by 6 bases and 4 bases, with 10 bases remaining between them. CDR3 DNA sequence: TGTGCCAGCAGATTTTCACAGTACAATGAGCAGTTCTTC. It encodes CASRFSQYNEQFF.

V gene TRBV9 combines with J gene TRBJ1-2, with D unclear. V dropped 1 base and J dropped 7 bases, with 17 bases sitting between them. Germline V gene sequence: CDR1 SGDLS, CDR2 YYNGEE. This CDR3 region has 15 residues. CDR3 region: CASSVTSWTEGGYTF. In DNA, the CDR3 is TGTGCCAGCAGCGTAACTTCGTGGACCGAGGGTGGCTACACCTTC.

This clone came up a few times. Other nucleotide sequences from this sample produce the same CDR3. The CDR3 region has the DNA TGTGCCAGCTCACCACCCACAGGGCTGAACACTGAAGCTTTCTTT. It specifies CASSPPTGLNTEAFF. The chain carries TRBV18 and TRBJ1-1; possible D gene TRBD1, 6 bases. Germline CDR1 is KGHSH and CDR2 is LQKENI. The CDR3 contains 15 residues. The germline V and J ends were trimmed by 0 bases and 0 bases, with 8 bases remaining between them.

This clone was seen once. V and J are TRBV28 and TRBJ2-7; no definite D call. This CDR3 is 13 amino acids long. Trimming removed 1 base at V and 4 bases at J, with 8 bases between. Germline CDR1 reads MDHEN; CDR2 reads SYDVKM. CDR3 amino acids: CASSLSPFYEQYF. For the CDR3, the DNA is TGTGCCAGCAGTTTATCTCCCTTTTACGAGCAGTACTTC.

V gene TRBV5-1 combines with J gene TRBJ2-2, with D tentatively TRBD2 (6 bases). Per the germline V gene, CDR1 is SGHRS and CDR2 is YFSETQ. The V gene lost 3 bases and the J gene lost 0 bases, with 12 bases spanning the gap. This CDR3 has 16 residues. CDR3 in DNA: TGCGCCAGCAGCTCCCTGACGGGGGCGAACACCGGGGAGCTGTTTTTT. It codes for CASSSLTGANTGELFF.